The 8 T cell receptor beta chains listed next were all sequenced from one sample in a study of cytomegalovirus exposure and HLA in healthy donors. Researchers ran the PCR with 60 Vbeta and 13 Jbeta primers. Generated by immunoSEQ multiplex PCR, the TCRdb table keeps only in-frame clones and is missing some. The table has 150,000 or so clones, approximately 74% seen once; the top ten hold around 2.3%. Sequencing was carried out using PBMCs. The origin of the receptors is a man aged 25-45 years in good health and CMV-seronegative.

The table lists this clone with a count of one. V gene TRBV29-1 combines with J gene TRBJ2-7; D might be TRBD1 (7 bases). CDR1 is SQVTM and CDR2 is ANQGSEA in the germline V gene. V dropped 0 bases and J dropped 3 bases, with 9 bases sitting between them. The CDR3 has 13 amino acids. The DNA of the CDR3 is TGCAGCGTTGAAGAGCAGGGGGGCTACGAGCAGTACTTC. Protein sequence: CSVEEQGGYEQYF.

Here the CDR3 DNA reads TGTGCCAGCAGCCTAACTACTAGCGACTACAATGAGCAGTTCTTC. This translates into CASSLTTSDYNEQFF. The chain joins TRBV5-4 to TRBJ2-1; TRBD2 matches at 7 bases. The CDR3 extends over 15 amino acids. Unmatched junction bases numbered 7, after V lost 4 bases and J lost 3 bases. Germline loops: CDR1 SGHNT, CDR2 YYREEE (reference sequence).

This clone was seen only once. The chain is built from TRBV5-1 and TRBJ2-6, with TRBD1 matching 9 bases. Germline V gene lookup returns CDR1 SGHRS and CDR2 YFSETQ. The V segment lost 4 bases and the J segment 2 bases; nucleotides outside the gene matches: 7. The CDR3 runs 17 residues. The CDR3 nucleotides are TGCGCCAGCAGCCCCGGGACAGGGTTTGCTGGGGCCAACGTCCTGACTTTC. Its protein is CASSPGTGFAGANVLTF.

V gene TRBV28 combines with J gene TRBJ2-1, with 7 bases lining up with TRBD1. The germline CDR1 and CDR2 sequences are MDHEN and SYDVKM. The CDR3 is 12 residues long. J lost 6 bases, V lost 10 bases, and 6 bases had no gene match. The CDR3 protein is CAIQGQRNEQFF. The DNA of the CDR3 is TGTGCCATCCAGGGACAGCGCAATGAGCAGTTCTTC.

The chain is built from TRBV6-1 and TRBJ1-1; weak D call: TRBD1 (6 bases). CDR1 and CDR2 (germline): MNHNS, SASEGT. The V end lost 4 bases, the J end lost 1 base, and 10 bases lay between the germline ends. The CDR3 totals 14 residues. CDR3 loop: CASSAPTGNTEAFF. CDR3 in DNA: TGTGCCAGCAGTGCACCGACAGGGAACACTGAAGCTTTCTTT.

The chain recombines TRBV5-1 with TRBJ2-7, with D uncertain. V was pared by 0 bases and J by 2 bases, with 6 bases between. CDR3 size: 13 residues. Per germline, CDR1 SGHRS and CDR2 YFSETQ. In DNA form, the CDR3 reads TGCGCCAGCAGCTTGGGGAGTACCTACGAGCAGTACTTC. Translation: CASSLGSTYEQYF.

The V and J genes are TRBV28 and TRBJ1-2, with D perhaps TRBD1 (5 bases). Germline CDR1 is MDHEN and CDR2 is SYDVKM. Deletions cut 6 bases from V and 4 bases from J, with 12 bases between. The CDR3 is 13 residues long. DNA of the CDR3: TGTGCCAGCAGGGACACGGACGGCTATGGCTACACCTTC. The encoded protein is CASRDTDGYGYTF.

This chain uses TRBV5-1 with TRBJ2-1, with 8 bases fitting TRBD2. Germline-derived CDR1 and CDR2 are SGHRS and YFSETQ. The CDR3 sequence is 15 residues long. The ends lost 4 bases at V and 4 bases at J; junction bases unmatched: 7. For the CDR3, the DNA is TGCGCCAGCAGCCCGGAGGGGACTAGTTACAATGAGCAGTTCTTC. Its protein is CASSPEGTSYNEQFF.